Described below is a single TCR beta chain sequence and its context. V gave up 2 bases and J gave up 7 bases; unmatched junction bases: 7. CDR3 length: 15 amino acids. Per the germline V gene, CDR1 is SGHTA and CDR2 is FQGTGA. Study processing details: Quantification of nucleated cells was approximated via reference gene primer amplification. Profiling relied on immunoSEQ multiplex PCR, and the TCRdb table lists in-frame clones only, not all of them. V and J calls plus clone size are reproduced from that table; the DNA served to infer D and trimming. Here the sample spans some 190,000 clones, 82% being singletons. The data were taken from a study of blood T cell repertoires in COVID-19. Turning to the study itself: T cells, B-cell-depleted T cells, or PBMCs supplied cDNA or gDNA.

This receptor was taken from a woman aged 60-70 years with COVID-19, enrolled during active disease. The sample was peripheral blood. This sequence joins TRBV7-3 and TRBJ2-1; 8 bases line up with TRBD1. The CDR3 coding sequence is TGTGCCAGCAGCTTAGCAGGACAGGGTCGAAATGAGCAGTTCTTC. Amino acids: CASSLAGQGRNEQFF.